This TCR beta chain was sequenced for a study of OX40 agonist ivuxolimab in advanced cancers. Context from the whole study: Ivuxolimab was an agonistic, fully human IgG2 monoclonal antibody directed against OX40 (CD134), a costimulatory receptor. Intravenous ivuxolimab was administered to patients every 2 weeks at six dose levels: 0.01, 0.1, 0.3, 1.5, 3 and 10 mg/kg. Of the approximately 53 patients in dose escalation, 19 had hepatocellular carcinoma, about 15 had melanoma, 9 had renal cell carcinoma and 9 had head and neck cancer. A male proportion of almost 85% and a mean age of approximately 55 years, ranging from roughly 20 to 80, were recorded for the dose-escalation cohort. Prior anti-PD-1, anti-PD-L1 or anti-CTLA-4 therapy was permitted, and checkpoint inhibitors had been received by less than 45% of dose-escalation patients. Partial responses occurred in three dose-escalation patients, of whom one had hepatocellular carcinoma and two had cutaneous melanoma. The point of sequencing TCRbeta in the periphery was to test whether ivuxolimab changed TCR sequence diversity and drove clonal T-cell expansion. The monotherapy dose-escalation portion (N of about 49 patients) of the phase I ivuxolimab trial is reported in the paper. Results and caveats for the whole study, not just this receptor: Low levels of normalized T-cell clonal expansion were also shown by some nonresponding patients. Antigen specificity was not determined for the clonally expanded peripheral T cells. After ivuxolimab, more expanded clones were found on average in CD8+ T cells than in CD4+ T cells. At doses from 0.1 to 3.0 mg/kg, clonal expansion was seen in both CD4+ and CD8+ blood T cells between baseline and week 6. In the 0.1-3.0 mg/kg groups, partial responders were among the patients with the lowest normalized peripheral clonal expansion, particularly in CD8+ T cells.

CDR1 and CDR2 (MNHEY, SMNVEV) derive from the germline V gene (reference sequence). Counted from cysteine to phenylalanine, this CDR3 has 16 amino acids. CDR3 DNA is the only sequence kept; it has 48 bases, read in frame from the first base. V is clipped by 1 base and J by 1 base, and the sequence between their germline boundaries is 13 bases long. To sequence the TCRbeta CDR3 region, genomic DNA was isolated from the sorted cells. TCRbeta CDR3 regions were sequenced using the immunoSEQ Assay. Not all clones reach the TCRdb copy of this immuneACCESS table, which keeps in-frame sequences only. Checked studies attribute under half of the gap to unresolved V genes and leave the rest unexplained. This sample lists 65,000 to 70,000 clones; nearly 85% were detected once. Clones ranked in the top ten supply roughly a tenth of the sample. Patients with autoimmune disease history or receiving systemic immunosuppression were excluded from the trial. Peripheral blood for TCR sequencing was collected from all dose cohorts at baseline, on cycle 4 day 1, and on cycle 7 day 1. The samples were taken from a phase I, first-in-human, multicenter, open-label dose-escalation trial of ivuxolimab. Adults with locally advanced or metastatic head and neck squamous cell, hepatocellular, melanoma or renal cell carcinoma were enrolled in the trial. Before TCR sequencing, CD4+ and CD8+ T cells were separately sorted from peripheral blood.

Points on this clone: Its recognized antigen is unknown. No much larger clone exists at a distance of one base, and base qualities are not known.

This sequence was found in an adult with an advanced solid tumor such as melanoma, head and neck, liver or kidney cancer. Recombination connected TRBV27 to TRBJ1-1, with the identity of the D gene unclear. This specimen was CD4+ or CD8+ T cells sorted from blood, taken in a trial of the OX40 agonist ivuxolimab. The CDR3 region: CASSLYSGGRNTEAFF. The DNA sequence follows: TGTGCCAGCAGTTTATACTCAGGAGGGCGGAACACTGAAGCTTTCTTT.